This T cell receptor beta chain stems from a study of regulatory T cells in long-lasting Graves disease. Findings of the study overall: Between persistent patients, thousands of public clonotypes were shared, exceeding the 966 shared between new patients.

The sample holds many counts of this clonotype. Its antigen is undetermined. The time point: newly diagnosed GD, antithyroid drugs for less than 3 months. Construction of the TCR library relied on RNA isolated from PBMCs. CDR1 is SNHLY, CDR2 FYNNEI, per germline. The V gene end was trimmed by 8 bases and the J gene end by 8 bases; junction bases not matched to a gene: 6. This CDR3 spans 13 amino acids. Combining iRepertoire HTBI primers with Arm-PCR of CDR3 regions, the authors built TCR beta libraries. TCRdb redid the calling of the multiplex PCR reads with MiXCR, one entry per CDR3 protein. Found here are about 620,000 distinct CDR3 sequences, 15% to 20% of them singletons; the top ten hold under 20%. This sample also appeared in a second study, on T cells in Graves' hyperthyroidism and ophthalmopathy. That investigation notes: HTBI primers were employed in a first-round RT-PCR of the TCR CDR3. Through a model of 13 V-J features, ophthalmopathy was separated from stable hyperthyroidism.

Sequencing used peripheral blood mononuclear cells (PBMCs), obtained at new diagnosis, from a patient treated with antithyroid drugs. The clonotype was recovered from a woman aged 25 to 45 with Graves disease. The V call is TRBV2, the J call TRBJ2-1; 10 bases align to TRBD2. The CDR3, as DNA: TGTGCCAGCCCCGGGACTAGCGTTCATGAGCAGTTCTTC. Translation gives CASPGTSVHEQFF. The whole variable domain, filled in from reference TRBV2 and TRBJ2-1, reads EPEVTQTPSHQVTQMGQEVILRCVPISNHLYFYWYRQILGQKVEFLVSFYNNEISEKSEIFDDQFSVERPDGSNFTLKIRSTKLEDSAMYFCASPGTSVHEQFFGPGTRLTVL.